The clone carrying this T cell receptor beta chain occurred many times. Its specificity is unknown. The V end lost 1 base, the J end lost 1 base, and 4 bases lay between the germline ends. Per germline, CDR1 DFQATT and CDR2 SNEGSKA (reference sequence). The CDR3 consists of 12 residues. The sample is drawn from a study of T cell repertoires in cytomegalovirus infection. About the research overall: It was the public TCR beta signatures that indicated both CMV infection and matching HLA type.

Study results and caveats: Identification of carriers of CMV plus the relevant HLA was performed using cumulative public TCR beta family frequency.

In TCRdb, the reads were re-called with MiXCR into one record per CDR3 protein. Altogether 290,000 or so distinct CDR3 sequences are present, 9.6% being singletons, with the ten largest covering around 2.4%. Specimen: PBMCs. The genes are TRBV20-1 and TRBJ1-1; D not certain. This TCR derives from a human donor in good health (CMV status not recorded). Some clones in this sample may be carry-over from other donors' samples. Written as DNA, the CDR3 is TGCAGTGCTAGAGTCAGGAACACTGAAGCTTTCTTT. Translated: CSARVRNTEAFF.